A single T cell receptor beta chain is shown here with its context. Its cognate antigen is unknown. Other DNA variants within this sample encode the same CDR3. This table comes from immunoSEQ multiplex PCR, and its TCRdb copy is limited to in-frame clones, with some not included. The sample has roughly 9,800 clones; under 95% are singletons. This sample was included in a study of somatic mutations in cytotoxic T cells in rheumatoid arthritis. The overall study: Patient blood (approximately 30 ml EDTA) was drawn right after diagnosis, before any treatment. Flow cytometry sorted some V beta antibody-stained T-cell populations to nearly 100% purity, V beta1+ cells among them being sequenced for TCRB. General observations from the study: Compared with age-matched healthy controls, rheumatoid arthritis patients did not differ significantly in CD8+ T-cell clonality. For about an eighth of the roughly 60 patients, a single CD8+ clone accounted for more than 20% of CD8+ cells.

V lost 2 bases, J lost 0 bases, and 12 bases lay in between. The CDR3 extends over 16 amino acids. Germline V gene data show CDR1 as SGHDT and CDR2 as YYEEEE. This clonotype originated in a woman between 18 and 29 years old with rheumatoid arthritis. Sequencing input: CD8+ T cells sorted from blood. The rearrangement uses TRBV5-6 and TRBJ1-3; D remains ambiguous. CDR3 sequence: CASSFLKRLSGNTIYF. The DNA for the CDR3 is TGTGCCAGCAGCTTCCTTAAAAGACTCTCTGGAAACACCATATATTTT.